The 13 T cell receptor beta chains below were found in one sample sequenced in a study of beta chain features in type 1 diabetes. Reverse transcribing all isolated RNA meant expressed TCRB transcripts were sequenced. TCRdb's table, derived via immunoSEQ multiplex PCR, lists solely in-frame clones and lacks some. This repertoire shows approximately 340,000 clones, about 14% found once; its top ten account for approximately 0.02%. The sequencing input was naive CD4+ T cells from blood. All receptors come from a young woman in good health.

The chain's CDR3 is CASRPGLGEQFF. The CDR3 DNA reads as TGTGCCAGCCGGCCAGGTTTAGGTGAGCAGTTCTTC. This chain connects TRBV28 to TRBJ2-1; unclear D gene. Germline CDR1 is MDHEN and CDR2 is SYDVKM. Between the trimmed V and J ends, which lost 8 bases and 9 bases, there was a span of 14 bases. The CDR3 is 12 residues long.

This clone was counted only a few times. V usage is TRBV28 and J usage is TRBJ1-1; possible D gene TRBD1, 6 bases. Per the germline V gene, CDR1 is MDHEN and CDR2 is SYDVKM. This CDR3 comprises 13 residues. V lost 3 bases to trimming and J lost 6 bases, with 11 bases between them. The CDR3 DNA follows: TGTGCCAGCAGTTTTAACAGGGCAGCTGAAGCTTTCTTT. This gives the protein CASSFNRAAEAFF.

This rearrangement joins TRBV18 to TRBJ2-4, with D uncertain. V shed 2 bases and J shed 8 bases, with 13 bases lying between them. This CDR3 spans 14 amino acids. Germline assignment: CDR1 KGHSH and CDR2 LQKENI. This CDR3 reads CASSPFEPADIQYF. DNA for the CDR3: TGTGCCAGCTCACCATTTGAACCGGCGGACATTCAGTACTTC.

The rearrangement uses TRBV28 and TRBJ2-1, with D perhaps matching TRBD2 (5 bases). The CDR3 contains 15 residues. V lost 6 bases and J 1 base, leaving 13 bases between the germline ends. CDR1 is MDHEN, CDR2 SYDVKM, per germline. The CDR3 DNA is TGTGCCAGCAGCGCGGGCCCGGGGTCCTACAATGAGCAGTTCTTC. This sequence encodes CASSAGPGSYNEQFF.

This clone occurred a few times. This sequence joins TRBV7-2 and TRBJ1-1, with TRBD1 as a possible D gene (5 bases). V lost 5 bases and J 1 base, leaving 8 bases between the germline ends. Germline CDR1 and CDR2: SGHTA and FQGNSA. The CDR3 covers 13 residues. The CDR3 region has the DNA TGTGCCAGCAGCCAGGGCAGGAACACTGAAGCTTTCTTT. Amino acid sequence: CASSQGRNTEAFF.

V and J are TRBV28 and TRBJ1-1, with a tentative D call TRBD1 (6 bases). Germline V gives CDR1 MDHEN, CDR2 SYDVKM. Trimming took 5 bases from V and 5 from J, leaving 9 bases between them. The CDR3 runs to 12 residues. The CDR3 DNA sequence: TGTGCCAGCAGTACAGGGTTTACTGAAGCTTTCTTT. Its translation is CASSTGFTEAFF. Using reference TRBV28 and TRBJ1-1 for the parts outside the CDR3, the full variable domain is DVKVTQSSRYLVKRTGEKVFLECVQDMDHENMFWYRQDPGLGLRLIYFSYDVKMKEKGDIPEGYSVSREKKERFSLILESASTNQTSMYLCASSTGFTEAFFGQGTRLTVV.

This clone has more than one count but fewer than ten. Mismatch with germline at one junction end may stem from a read error. The chain combines TRBV7-2 with TRBJ2-3, with 10 bases that match TRBD2. This CDR3 contains 13 residues. Germline-derived CDR1 and CDR2 are SGHTA and FQGNSA. The CDR3 bases are TGTGCCAGCAGCCTAGCGGGAGTACTTACGCAGTATTTT. Protein product: CASSLAGVLTQYF.

The chain links TRBV7-2 to TRBJ1-5, with TRBD1 matching over 7 bases. The CDR3 has 15 amino acids. With 3 bases clipped from V and 8 bases from J, the junction kept 10 bases outside the gene matches. Germline V gene sequence: CDR1 SGHTA, CDR2 FQGNSA. In nucleotides, the CDR3 is TGTGCCAGCAGCTTGTCGCAAGGGGGCTTGAAGCCCCAGCATTTT. Translated: CASSLSQGGLKPQHF.

The CDR3 sequence: CASSTGGTNTEAFF. DNA of the CDR3: TGTGCCAGCAGCACGGGAGGGACAAACACTGAAGCTTTCTTT. The chain has TRBV7-3 and TRBJ1-1, with TRBD1 as a possible D gene (6 bases). The CDR3 totals 14 residues. Germline values: CDR1 SGHTA, CDR2 FQGTGA. V lost 5 bases and J lost 2, with 12 bases in between.

This rearrangement joins TRBV30 to TRBJ1-5; 7 bases align to TRBD1. V trimming: 3 bases; J trimming: 2 bases; junction bases outside the gene matches: 7. Germline V lookup: CDR1 GTSNPN, CDR2 SVGIG (reference sequence). CDR3 length: 15 residues. The CDR3 bases are TGTGCCTGGAGGACGACAGGGTCTCGCAATCAGCCCCAGCATTTT. Translation gives CAWRTTGSRNQPQHF.

As for this clone: The sample holds other DNA sequences that translate to the same CDR3. The chain couples TRBV14 to TRBJ2-7; D unclear. This CDR3 contains 12 residues. Germline-derived CDR1 and CDR2 are SGHDN and FVKESK. Trimming stripped 4 bases from V and 1 base from J, with 5 bases between. CDR3 sequence: CASSRDSYEQYF. In nucleotides, the CDR3 is TGTGCCAGCAGCCGCGATTCCTACGAGCAGTACTTC. Complete variable domain (other parts from reference TRBV14 and TRBJ2-7): EAGVTQFPSHSVIEKGQTVTLRCDPISGHDNLYWYRRVMGKEIKFLLHFVKESKQDESGMPNNRFLAERTGGTYSTLKVQPAELEDSGVYFCASSRDSYEQYFGPGTRLTVT.

The J gene is TRBJ2-5, the V gene TRBV19; a possible D gene is TRBD2 (5 bases). The CDR3 extends over 15 amino acids. Trimming shortened V by 3 bases and J by 2 bases, and 13 bases separated the two germline ends. Germline CDR1 LNHDA, CDR2 SQIVND (reference sequence). The CDR3: CASSIGLGVQETQYF. The CDR3 nucleotides read TGTGCCAGTAGTATTGGTCTGGGAGTTCAAGAGACCCAGTACTTC.

The rearrangement links TRBV7-2 to TRBJ2-7, with a weak D call TRBD2 (6 bases). The CDR3 length is 15 residues. Germline V lookup: CDR1 SGHTA, CDR2 FQGNSA. The V end lost 6 bases, the J end lost 0 bases, and 15 bases lay between the germline ends. CDR3 region: CASSLGLLSSYEQYF. The CDR3 DNA sequence: TGTGCCAGCAGTCTGGGACTCCTGAGCTCCTACGAGCAGTACTTC.